These 27 T cell receptor beta chains came from one sample sequenced in a study of T cells in Graves' hyperthyroidism and ophthalmopathy. There were TCR beta CDR3 regions amplified from RNA transcripts. The TCR CDR3 was amplified in a first-round RT-PCR using the HTBI primer set. From the multiplex PCR reads, TCRdb called clonotypes with MiXCR, one entry per CDR3 protein. The sample yields almost 600,000 distinct CDR3 sequences, about 43% seen once. Sequencing was done on a sample of peripheral blood or thyroid tissue (not recorded which). These receptors all stem from a woman under 30 with Graves' hyperthyroidism.

This clonotype was seen a few times. The CDR3 loop reads CASQLGQGTSGANVLTF. The CDR3 DNA reads TGCGCCAGCCAATTAGGGCAGGGAACCTCTGGGGCCAACGTCCTGACTTTC. V and J are TRBV5-1 and TRBJ2-6; TRBD1 is a possible D gene (5 bases). Germline V gene sequence: CDR1 SGHRS, CDR2 YFSETQ. Between the trimmed V and J ends, which lost 7 bases and 0 bases, there was a span of 17 bases. The length of the CDR3 is 17 residues.

This clonotype has ten or more counts. This chain links TRBV20-1 with TRBJ1-4; tentative D call: TRBD1 (5 bases). Between the trimmed V and J ends, which lost 5 bases and 0 bases, there was a span of 13 bases. There are 15 residues in the CDR3. Germline-derived CDR1 and CDR2 are DFQATT and SNEGSKA (reference sequence). DNA for the CDR3: TGCAGTGCTGGAACCGGGACTACAACTAATGAAAAACTGTTTTTT. Encoded protein: CSAGTGTTTNEKLFF.

The sample holds a few counts of this clonotype. The chain joins TRBV4-1 to TRBJ1-6, with D maybe TRBD1 (5 bases). Germline CDR1 is MGHRA and CDR2 is YSYEKL. Between the trimmed V and J ends, which lost 3 bases and 4 bases, there was a span of 13 bases. This CDR3 has 16 residues. The CDR3 protein is CASSQARGTYNSPLHF. The CDR3 DNA sequence: TGCGCCAGCAGCCAGGCGAGGGGAACTTATAATTCACCCCTCCACTTT.

This clonotype has a handful of counts. This chain uses TRBV6-5 with TRBJ2-7; 13 bases are shared with TRBD2. The CDR3 consists of 15 residues. After removal of 4 bases from V and 3 bases from J, the junction contained 3 bases not matched to a gene. Germline CDR1 and CDR2: MNHEY and SVGAGI. DNA for the CDR3: TGTGCCAGCAGTTTCAGACTAGCGGGAGGCTACGAGCAGTACTTC. It encodes CASSFRLAGGYEQYF.

This clonotype appeared a few times. V is TRBV5-1 and J is TRBJ2-5, with a weak D call TRBD1 (5 bases). The CDR3 is made up of 16 amino acids. The germline gives CDR1 SGHRS, CDR2 YFSETQ. Trimming stripped 1 base from V and 4 bases from J, with 17 bases between. CDR3 nucleotide sequence: TGCGCCAGCAGCTTGCAGGGAAGAGGACAAGGAGAGACCCAGTACTTC. It is translated as CASSLQGRGQGETQYF. Supplemented by reference TRBV5-1 and TRBJ2-5, the full variable domain reads KAGVTQTPRYLIKTRGQQVTLSCSPISGHRSVSWYQQTPGQGLQFLFEYFSETQRNKGNFPGRFSGRQFSNSRSEMNVSTLELGDSALYLCASSLQGRGQGETQYFGPGTRLLVL.

This clonotype was recorded many times. This chain uses TRBV7-8 with TRBJ1-1; no clear D gene. V lost 6 bases, J lost 2 bases, and 16 bases lay in between. Germline-derived CDR1 and CDR2 are SGHVS and FQNEAQ. This CDR3 is 15 amino acids long. The CDR3 sequence: CASRLKLGRNTEAFF. CDR3 nucleotide sequence: TGTGCCAGCAGGTTGAAGCTTGGCCGTAACACTGAAGCTTTCTTT.

This clonotype was seen only a few times. The CDR3 DNA reads as TGTGCCAGCAGACGGCGACAGGTCCTCGGGGAAAAACTGTTTTTT. It codes for CASRRRQVLGEKLFF. The chain links TRBV6-6 to TRBJ1-4, with a tentative D call TRBD1 (6 bases). CDR3 length equals 15 residues. V dropped 6 bases and J dropped 8 bases, with 19 bases sitting between them. The V gene's germline CDR1 is MNHNY and CDR2 SVGAGI (reference sequence).

This clonotype occurred many times. This chain links TRBV29-1 with TRBJ2-7, with 9 positions matching TRBD2. CDR3 length: 14 amino acids. CDR1 and CDR2 from the germline V gene are SQVTM and ANQGSEA. J lost 5 bases, V lost 2 bases, and 7 bases had no gene match. Here the CDR3 reads CSVESVAGADEQYF. In DNA, the CDR3 is TGCAGCGTTGAATCGGTAGCGGGAGCGGACGAGCAGTACTTC.

This clonotype was detected only a few times. The chain links TRBV7-2 to TRBJ1-1; no reliable D call. The CDR3 contains 14 residues. Germline V gives CDR1 SGHTA, CDR2 FQGNSA. V shed 5 bases and J shed 0 bases, with 10 bases lying between them. Written as DNA, the CDR3 is TGTGCCAGCAGCCCAGGACGGGTGAACACTGAAGCTTTCTTT. Protein: CASSPGRVNTEAFF.

This clonotype was detected many times. The genes are TRBV2 and TRBJ2-7; D gene ambiguous. V was clipped by 1 base and J by 5 bases, with 15 bases between them. CDR1 and CDR2 (germline): SNHLY, FYNNEI. This CDR3 region has 15 residues. The CDR3 sequence: CASSEGSSSRHEQYF. The CDR3 DNA follows: TGTGCCAGCAGTGAAGGGTCCAGCTCTCGCCACGAGCAGTACTTC.

This clonotype was seen repeatedly, ten times or more. The chain combines TRBV12-3 or TRBV12-4 with TRBJ2-7; 7 bases map to TRBD1. Trimming cost V 6 bases and J 3 bases; bases outside gene matches: 8. The CDR3 has 14 amino acids. Here the CDR3 reads CASSQGQVFYEQYF. CDR3 sequence (DNA): TGTGCCAGCAGCCAAGGACAGGTCTTCTACGAGCAGTACTTC.

Regarding this clonotype: Possible read error: a much larger clone is one base away. The V and J genes are TRBV5-1 and TRBJ2-7; 8 positions match TRBD2. Per the germline V gene, CDR1 is SGHRS and CDR2 is YFSETQ. The CDR3 contains 14 residues. The DNA of the CDR3 is TGCGCCGGCAGCGGGAGCGGGAGAATCTACGAGCAGTACTTC. Amino acid sequence: CAGSGSGRIYEQYF.

This clonotype has at least ten counts. The chain is built from TRBV27 and TRBJ1-2, with TRBD1 identical over 9 bases. The germline gives CDR1 MNHEY, CDR2 SMNVEV (reference sequence). J gave up 8 bases and V 6 bases, and 7 bases lay outside the gene matches. CDR3 size: 13 residues. CDR3 bases: TGTGCCAGCAGGCTGGGACAGGGCGGCGGCTACACCTTC. Its translation is CASRLGQGGGYTF.

V gene TRBV25-1 combines with J gene TRBJ2-5; 7 bases are a match to TRBD1. V shed 1 base, J shed 5 bases, and the junction held 7 bases outside the gene matches. The CDR3 has 15 residues. Germline CDR1 MGHDK, CDR2 SYGVNS. The CDR3 bases are TGTGCCAGCAGTGAATTCACAGGGGCGAGGGAGACCCAGTACTTC. This translates into CASSEFTGARETQYF.

The chain joins TRBV29-1 to TRBJ1-4, with D tentatively TRBD1 (5 bases). CDR1 and CDR2 (germline): SQVTM, ANQGSEA. Trimming took 6 bases from V and 6 from J, leaving 14 bases between them. This CDR3 spans 13 amino acids. CDR3 in DNA: TGCAGCGTAGGCGACAGTCGGCATGAAAAACTGTTTTTT. Amino acids: CSVGDSRHEKLFF.

This clonotype occurred many times. The chain recombines TRBV20-1 with TRBJ1-3; D unclear. Trimming removed 7 bases from V and 4 bases from J, with 14 bases in between. Germline assignment: CDR1 DFQATT and CDR2 SNEGSKA (reference sequence). The CDR3 totals 13 residues. In DNA, the CDR3 is TGCAGTGGTCACAGCGGTGGCGGAAACACCATATATTTT. The encoded protein is CSGHSGGGNTIYF.

The rearrangement joins TRBV9 to TRBJ2-2, with D unresolved. The CDR3 consists of 15 residues. In germline, CDR1 is SGDLS, CDR2 YYNGEE. V dropped 1 base and J dropped 3 bases, with 10 bases sitting between them. CDR3 in amino acids: CASSVMERHTGELFF. DNA for the CDR3: TGTGCCAGCAGCGTAATGGAGCGCCACACCGGGGAGCTGTTTTTT. Variable domain in full (rest from reference TRBV9 and TRBJ2-2): DSGVTQTPKHLITATGQRVTLRCSPRSGDLSVYWYQQSLDQGLQFLIQYYNGEERAKGNILERFSAQQFPDLHSELNLSSLELGDSALYFCASSVMERHTGELFFGEGSRLTVL.

This clonotype was counted a single time. The V and J genes are TRBV15 and TRBJ1-1; 10 bases line up with TRBD1. CDR3 size: 17 residues. Looked up from germline, CDR1 is LNHNV and CDR2 is YYDKDF (reference sequence). Trimming removed 5 bases from V and 4 bases from J; junction bases left unmatched: 13. The CDR3 DNA sequence: TGTGCCACCAGCGGGCCAACGACGACAGGGGGCCTCACTGAAGCTTTCTTT. Protein product: CATSGPTTTGGLTEAFF.

This chain links TRBV30 with TRBJ1-1; TRBD1 aligns across 9 bases. CDR1 and CDR2 from the germline V gene are GTSNPN and SVGIG (reference sequence). Trimming cost V 0 bases and J 6 bases; bases outside gene matches: 5. The CDR3 contains 14 residues. This chain's CDR3 is CAWSVNRGLAEAFF. The CDR3 nucleotides are TGTGCCTGGAGTGTAAACAGGGGGCTTGCTGAAGCTTTCTTT. The full variable domain, with the rest looked up from reference TRBV30 and TRBJ1-1, is SQTIHQWPATLVQPVGSPLSLECTVEGTSNPNLYWYRQAAGRGLQLLFYSVGIGQISSEVPQNLSASRPQDRQFILSSKKLLLSDSGFYLCAWSVNRGLAEAFFGQGTRLTVV.

This clonotype was seen repeatedly, ten times or more. This sequence joins TRBV12-3 or TRBV12-4 and TRBJ1-4; tentative D call: TRBD1 (5 bases). The V end was cut by 9 bases, the J end by 0 bases, with 20 bases between. CDR3 size: 17 residues. This CDR3 reads CASLPTATLATNEKLFF. As DNA, the CDR3 is TGTGCCAGTCTACCGACAGCCACCCTTGCAACTAATGAAAAACTGTTTTTT.

The chain joins TRBV5-1 to TRBJ2-7, with 10 positions matching TRBD1. The DNA matches TRBJ2-3 better at its end, which makes the J call doubtful. This CDR3 region has 16 residues. CDR1 is SGHRS and CDR2 is YFSETQ in the germline V gene. Written as DNA, the CDR3 is TGCGCCAGCAGCCCCAAGGGACAGGGGAGCACAGATACGCAGTATTTT. It specifies CASSPKGQGSTDTQYF.

The chain is built from TRBV12-3 or TRBV12-4 and TRBJ1-4; possible D gene TRBD1, 6 bases. Trimming cost V 6 bases and J 6 bases, with 14 bases left between them. The CDR3 is made up of 14 amino acids. The CDR3 spells CASRTRGIDEKLFF. The CDR3 region has the DNA TGTGCCAGCAGAACCAGGGGTATTGATGAAAAACTGTTTTTT.

This chain joins TRBV20-1 and TRBJ2-2; D call uncertain. V lost 3 bases and J lost 6, with 14 bases in between. Germline V gene data show CDR1 as DFQATT and CDR2 as SNEGSKA (reference sequence). The CDR3 totals 14 residues. The CDR3 loop reads CSASEQIYPGELFF. The DNA of the CDR3 is TGCAGTGCTAGTGAACAGATATACCCCGGGGAGCTGTTTTTT.

This clonotype has at least ten counts. The chain joins TRBV5-1 to TRBJ1-1; 7 positions agree with TRBD1. The V and J ends lost 3 bases and 5 bases, in that order; junction bases with no gene match: 10. This CDR3 has 15 amino acids. Germline CDR1 and CDR2: SGHRS and YFSETQ. The CDR3 coding sequence is TGCGCCAGCAGCTACTACAGGGGTAAGGGAACTGAAGCTTTCTTT. The encoded protein is CASSYYRGKGTEAFF. The complete variable domain, with remaining parts taken from reference TRBV5-1 and TRBJ1-1, reads KAGVTQTPRYLIKTRGQQVTLSCSPISGHRSVSWYQQTPGQGLQFLFEYFSETQRNKGNFPGRFSGRQFSNSRSEMNVSTLELGDSALYLCASSYYRGKGTEAFFGQGTRLTVV.

The genes are TRBV27 and TRBJ2-7; 8 bases are shared with TRBD2. V shed 6 bases and J 3 bases; nucleotides not matched to a gene: 10. The CDR3 is made up of 15 amino acids. CDR1 is MNHEY and CDR2 is SMNVEV in the germline V gene (reference sequence). CDR3 coding DNA: TGTGCCAGCAGGGGCGCGAGCGGGAGCTTCTACGAGCAGTACTTC. It codes for CASRGASGSFYEQYF.

The chain couples TRBV29-1 to TRBJ1-1; D remains unclear. V shed 1 base and J shed 0 bases, with 12 bases lying between them. The CDR3 spans 15 residues. In germline, CDR1 is SQVTM, CDR2 ANQGSEA. The CDR3 loop is CSVEVYGQLNTEAFF. The CDR3 DNA sequence: TGCAGCGTTGAAGTCTACGGGCAGTTGAACACTGAAGCTTTCTTT.

The genes are TRBV5-6 and TRBJ1-2; D is unclear. V shed 8 bases and J shed 8 bases, with 19 bases lying between them. Germline-derived CDR1 and CDR2 are SGHDT and YYEEEE. This CDR3 contains 13 residues. The CDR3 bases are TGTGCCAGTAGTATGTGGCAATTTGTGGGCTACACCTTC. Translated, it gives CASSMWQFVGYTF. Together with reference TRBV5-6 and TRBJ1-2, the CDR3 gives the full variable domain: DAGVTQSPTHLIKTRGQQVTLRCSPKSGHDTVSWYQQALGQGPQFIFQYYEEEERQRGNFPDRFSGHQFPNYSSELNVNALLLGDSALYLCASSMWQFVGYTFGSGTRLTVV.